This TCR beta chain was recorded in a study of blood T cell repertoires in COVID-19. About the research overall: COVID-19 samples from acute and convalescent phases originated in the United States, Italy and Spain. Sources were T cells, B-cell-depleted T cells, or PBMCs; the material itself was cDNA or gDNA.

The CDR3 contains 15 residues. J lost 5 bases, V lost 0 bases, and 7 bases had no gene match. Germline CDR1 SGHTA, CDR2 FQGNSA. Sequencing used immunoSEQ multiplex PCR; TCRdb keeps in-frame clones, though not all of them. The sample lists 25,000 to 35,000 clones, around 63% seen once, with less than 20% in the top ten. This chain uses TRBV7-2 with TRBJ2-7; 7 bases line up with TRBD1. This receptor was identified in a human donor in a cohort sampled during active COVID-19. Sequencing was done on a sample of peripheral blood. The CDR3 DNA is TGTGCCAGCAGCTTAGCGCTGACAGGGCAGCACGAGCAGTACTTC. This encodes CASSLALTGQHEQYF.